In its sample, the clone carrying this T cell receptor beta chain was seen a few times. Germline CDR1 DFQATT, CDR2 SNEGSKA (reference sequence). Trimming shortened V by 3 bases and J by 1 base, and 3 bases separated the two germline ends. The CDR3 is 11 residues long. The sample is drawn from a study of CD8 T cells in Susac syndrome. An amount of RNA that ranged from about 0.45 to 1 ug was reverse transcribed with random hexamers. In TCRdb, the immunoSEQ multiplex PCR reads were re-called with MiXCR into one record per CDR3 protein. The table has under 200,000 distinct CDR3 sequences, roughly 96% seen once; the top ten hold approximately 0.1%. From blood CD8+ and CD4+ T cells, the TCR beta chain was sequenced.

The V and J genes are TRBV20-1 and TRBJ1-1; D not resolved. Specimen: CD4+ T cells from PBMCs. The sequence came from a human donor in good health. This CDR3 reads CSARGNTEAFF. The CDR3 DNA reads TGCAGTGCTAGGGGGAACACTGAAGCTTTCTTT.